The rows below give T cell receptor beta chains drawn from one sample of a study of vaccination and CD4 T cells after COVID-19. TCRdb recomputed calls from the PCR reads with MiXCR, one row per CDR3 protein. The sample includes about 5,500 distinct CDR3 sequences, roughly 70% of them seen just once. No antigen has been assigned to these receptors. Sequencing used CD4+ T cells from blood, cultured in vitro. These receptors came from a human donor who had recovered from COVID-19. Both conserved end residues are part of each CDR3. Each record gives: CDR3 protein, CDR3 DNA, D gene, V gene, clone size, J gene. A D gene is named only where the DNA matches it firmly. Size values are once, few and many counts, or a class for expanded clones, and some rows have none.

cdr3_aa: CASKLQGNNEKLFF
cdr3_nt: TGTGCCAGCAAACTTCAGGGAAATAATGAAAAACTGTTTTTT
d_call: -
v_call: TRBV19
clone_size: -
j_call: TRBJ1-4

cdr3_aa: CASSPARLAGGRQTQYF
cdr3_nt: TGTGCCAGCAGCCCCGCTAGACTAGCGGGGGGCAGACAGACCCAGTACTTC
d_call: TRBD2
v_call: TRBV11-2
clone_size: once
j_call: TRBJ2-5

cdr3_aa: CASSGLTPYPYSNQPQHF
cdr3_nt: TGTGCCAGCAGTGGATTGACACCGTACCCTTATAGCAATCAGCCCCAGCATTTT
d_call: -
v_call: TRBV2
clone_size: -
j_call: TRBJ1-5

cdr3_aa: CASTRQQTGGHGELFF
cdr3_nt: TGTGCCAGCACGCGACAGCAAACAGGGGGCCACGGGGAGCTGTTTTTT
d_call: TRBD1
v_call: TRBV9
clone_size: -
j_call: TRBJ2-2

cdr3_aa: CASSQGTETQYF
cdr3_nt: TGTGCCAGCAGCCAAGGAACCGAGACCCAGTACTTC
d_call: -
v_call: TRBV11-2
clone_size: -
j_call: TRBJ2-5

cdr3_aa: CASSLGGHYDTQYF
cdr3_nt: TGTGCCAGCAGCCTAGGGGGGCATTACGATACGCAGTATTTT
d_call: -
v_call: TRBV21-1
clone_size: -
j_call: TRBJ2-3

cdr3_aa: CSANANYGYTF
cdr3_nt: TGCAGTGCTAATGCTAACTATGGCTACACCTTC
d_call: -
v_call: TRBV20-1
clone_size: -
j_call: TRBJ1-2

cdr3_aa: CASSHRGRGNEQFF
cdr3_nt: TGCGCCAGCAGTCACCGTGGGCGTGGGAATGAGCAGTTCTTC
d_call: -
v_call: TRBV23-1
clone_size: few
j_call: TRBJ2-1

cdr3_aa: CASSLYLRRSGPPGLNEQFF
cdr3_nt: TGTGCCAGCAGTTTATATCTACGGCGGAGTGGGCCCCCGGGCTTAAATGAGCAGTTCTTC
d_call: -
v_call: TRBV27
clone_size: -
j_call: TRBJ2-1

cdr3_aa: CASSYSPQQAANQPQHF
cdr3_nt: TGTGCCAGCAGTTACTCGCCACAACAAGCGGCCAATCAGCCCCAGCATTTT
d_call: -
v_call: TRBV6-5
clone_size: once
j_call: TRBJ1-5

cdr3_aa: CASSLAVGPYGYTF
cdr3_nt: TGTGCCAGTAGCTTAGCCGTAGGGCCGTATGGCTACACCTTC
d_call: -
v_call: TRBV7-9
clone_size: -
j_call: TRBJ1-2

cdr3_aa: CASSPTSGNVNNEQFF
cdr3_nt: TGTGCCAGCAGCCCCACTAGCGGGAATGTGAACAATGAGCAGTTCTTC
d_call: TRBD2
v_call: TRBV11-1
clone_size: -
j_call: TRBJ2-1

cdr3_aa: CASSAGTGGRGNQPQHF
cdr3_nt: TGTGCCAGCAGTGCCGGGACAGGGGGCAGAGGCAATCAGCCCCAGCATTTT
d_call: TRBD1
v_call: TRBV2
clone_size: -
j_call: TRBJ1-5

cdr3_aa: CASSLAGGLETQYF
cdr3_nt: TGTGCCAGCAGTCTAGCGGGAGGTTTGGAGACCCAGTACTTC
d_call: TRBD2
v_call: TRBV27
clone_size: -
j_call: TRBJ2-5

cdr3_aa: CASSNYNEQFF
cdr3_nt: TGTGCCAGCAGTAACTACAATGAGCAGTTCTTC
d_call: -
v_call: TRBV2
clone_size: -
j_call: TRBJ2-1

cdr3_aa: CASSGQASNTGELFF
cdr3_nt: TGTGCCAGCAGTGGACAGGCGTCGAACACCGGGGAGCTGTTTTTT
d_call: -
v_call: TRBV2
clone_size: few
j_call: TRBJ2-2

cdr3_aa: CASSRQGASNQPQHF
cdr3_nt: TGTGCCAGCAGTCGACAGGGGGCAAGCAATCAGCCCCAGCATTTT
d_call: TRBD1
v_call: TRBV27
clone_size: -
j_call: TRBJ1-5

cdr3_aa: CASSAGTGINQPQHF
cdr3_nt: TGTGCCAGCAGTGCCGGGACAGGAATCAATCAGCCCCAGCATTTT
d_call: TRBD1
v_call: TRBV6-1
clone_size: -
j_call: TRBJ1-5

cdr3_aa: CASSLGLNTEAFF
cdr3_nt: TGTGCCAGCAGCTTGGGCCTGAACACTGAAGCTTTCTTT
d_call: -
v_call: TRBV11-2
clone_size: -
j_call: TRBJ1-1

cdr3_aa: CASSPGRSATNEKLFF
cdr3_nt: TGTGCCAGCAGTCCCGGACGGAGTGCAACTAATGAAAAACTGTTTTTT
d_call: -
v_call: TRBV28
clone_size: -
j_call: TRBJ1-4

cdr3_aa: CATAGQGNQPQHF
cdr3_nt: TGTGCCACCGCCGGACAGGGCAATCAGCCCCAGCATTTT
d_call: TRBD1
v_call: TRBV24-1
clone_size: few
j_call: TRBJ1-5

cdr3_aa: CASRGTGVAGELFF
cdr3_nt: TGTGCCAGCAGGGGGACAGGGGTTGCCGGGGAGCTGTTTTTT
d_call: TRBD1
v_call: TRBV2
clone_size: -
j_call: TRBJ2-2

cdr3_aa: CASSLNGHSNQPQHF
cdr3_nt: TGTGCCAGCAGCTTAAACGGTCATAGCAATCAGCCCCAGCATTTT
d_call: -
v_call: TRBV7-6
clone_size: -
j_call: TRBJ1-5

cdr3_aa: CASSYRQPYNSPLHF
cdr3_nt: TGTGCCAGCAGTTATAGACAGCCCTATAATTCACCCCTCCACTTT
d_call: -
v_call: TRBV6-5
clone_size: -
j_call: TRBJ1-6

cdr3_aa: CSASVGHGYTF
cdr3_nt: TGCAGTGCTAGTGTGGGGCATGGCTACACCTTC
d_call: -
v_call: TRBV20-1
clone_size: -
j_call: TRBJ1-2

cdr3_aa: CASSSQTGGLYEQYF
cdr3_nt: TGTGCCAGCAGTTCCCAAACAGGGGGGCTATACGAGCAGTACTTC
d_call: TRBD1
v_call: TRBV27
clone_size: -
j_call: TRBJ2-7

cdr3_aa: CASKRGTGGGYVYGYTF
cdr3_nt: TGTGCCAGCAAGAGGGGAACAGGAGGTGGTTACGTTTATGGCTACACCTTC
d_call: -
v_call: TRBV6-2/TRBV6-3
clone_size: -
j_call: TRBJ1-2

cdr3_aa: CASRRGREGGYTF
cdr3_nt: TGTGCCAGCAGGCGAGGCAGGGAAGGTGGCTACACCTTC
d_call: -
v_call: TRBV6-1
clone_size: -
j_call: TRBJ1-2

cdr3_aa: CASNQGGGLYEQYF
cdr3_nt: TGTGCCAGCAACCAAGGAGGAGGATTGTACGAGCAGTACTTC
d_call: -
v_call: TRBV7-8
clone_size: -
j_call: TRBJ2-7

cdr3_aa: CASSYSKGTIQPQHF
cdr3_nt: TGTGCCAGCAGTTACTCGAAGGGGACGATACAGCCCCAGCATTTT
d_call: -
v_call: TRBV6-5
clone_size: -
j_call: TRBJ1-5

cdr3_aa: CASSLNRGGGYTF
cdr3_nt: TGTGCCAGCAGTTTAAACAGGGGCGGCGGCTACACCTTC
d_call: TRBD1
v_call: TRBV27
clone_size: -
j_call: TRBJ1-2

cdr3_aa: CASSLPQGLNYGYTF
cdr3_nt: TGTGCCAGCAGCTTACCGCAGGGACTTAACTATGGCTACACCTTC
d_call: -
v_call: TRBV7-9
clone_size: -
j_call: TRBJ1-2

cdr3_aa: CSARDRQGEDTQYF
cdr3_nt: TGCAGTGCTAGAGATCGACAGGGGGAGGATACGCAGTATTTT
d_call: TRBD1
v_call: TRBV20-1
clone_size: -
j_call: TRBJ2-3

cdr3_aa: CASSHDMNTEAFF
cdr3_nt: TGTGCCAGCAGCCACGATATGAACACTGAAGCTTTCTTT
d_call: -
v_call: TRBV14
clone_size: -
j_call: TRBJ1-1

cdr3_aa: CASRLIGNTIYF
cdr3_nt: TGTGCCAGCAGGCTTATTGGAAACACCATATATTTT
d_call: -
v_call: TRBV7-2
clone_size: -
j_call: TRBJ1-3

cdr3_aa: CSAERQGAMGNNEQFF
cdr3_nt: TGCAGTGCCGAGAGACAGGGGGCGATGGGGAACAATGAGCAGTTCTTC
d_call: TRBD1
v_call: TRBV20-1
clone_size: once
j_call: TRBJ2-1

cdr3_aa: CASSLAGAPQETQYF
cdr3_nt: TGTGCCAGCAGCTTAGCGGGGGCCCCCCAAGAGACCCAGTACTTC
d_call: -
v_call: TRBV7-6
clone_size: few
j_call: TRBJ2-5

cdr3_aa: CSASPRTHLTDTQYF
cdr3_nt: TGCAGTGCTAGCCCACGGACCCACCTCACAGATACGCAGTATTTT
d_call: -
v_call: TRBV20-1
clone_size: -
j_call: TRBJ2-3

cdr3_aa: CASTLARISGAGGNQPQHF
cdr3_nt: TGTGCCAGCACCTTGGCGCGGATCTCAGGGGCAGGGGGAAATCAGCCCCAGCATTTT
d_call: TRBD1
v_call: TRBV7-8
clone_size: -
j_call: TRBJ1-5

cdr3_aa: CSAGGFAEAFF
cdr3_nt: TGCAGTGCAGGGGGTTTCGCTGAAGCTTTCTTT
d_call: -
v_call: TRBV20-1
clone_size: -
j_call: TRBJ1-1

cdr3_aa: CASRLKETQYF
cdr3_nt: TGCGCCAGCAGGCTAAAAGAGACCCAGTACTTC
d_call: -
v_call: TRBV10-2
clone_size: few
j_call: TRBJ2-5

cdr3_aa: CASSPRLTPYNEQFF
cdr3_nt: TGTGCCAGCAGTCCCCGACTAACCCCGTACAATGAGCAGTTCTTC
d_call: -
v_call: TRBV12-3/TRBV12-4
clone_size: few
j_call: TRBJ2-1

cdr3_aa: CASSQLAGISYEQYF
cdr3_nt: TGTGCCAGCAGCCAACTAGCGGGAATTTCCTACGAGCAGTACTTC
d_call: TRBD2
v_call: TRBV27
clone_size: -
j_call: TRBJ2-7

cdr3_aa: CSALGQAMKNGYTF
cdr3_nt: TGCAGTGCCCTGGGACAGGCAATGAAGAATGGCTACACCTTC
d_call: TRBD1
v_call: TRBV20-1
clone_size: -
j_call: TRBJ1-2

cdr3_aa: CASTSPNRANTEAFF
cdr3_nt: TGTGCCAGTACCTCACCCAACAGGGCGAACACTGAAGCTTTCTTT
d_call: -
v_call: TRBV19
clone_size: once
j_call: TRBJ1-1

cdr3_aa: CASSLEVAGYGYTF
cdr3_nt: TGTGCCAGCAGCTTAGAAGTCGCGGGTTATGGCTACACCTTC
d_call: -
v_call: TRBV7-2
clone_size: -
j_call: TRBJ1-2

cdr3_aa: CASSETYQETQYF
cdr3_nt: TGTGCCAGCAGTGAAACCTACCAAGAGACCCAGTACTTC
d_call: -
v_call: TRBV6-1
clone_size: -
j_call: TRBJ2-5

cdr3_aa: CASSSRTGFGETQYF
cdr3_nt: TGTGCCAGCAGTTCCCGGACAGGGTTTGGGGAGACCCAGTACTTC
d_call: TRBD1
v_call: TRBV6-5
clone_size: -
j_call: TRBJ2-5

cdr3_aa: CASSFLGNIQYF
cdr3_nt: TGTGCCAGCAGTTTCTTGGGGAACATTCAGTACTTC
d_call: -
v_call: TRBV12-3/TRBV12-4
clone_size: few
j_call: TRBJ2-4

cdr3_aa: CASSYSVGFSKNIQYF
cdr3_nt: TGTGCCAGCAGTTACTCGGTCGGGTTCAGTAAAAACATTCAGTACTTC
d_call: -
v_call: TRBV6-5
clone_size: once
j_call: TRBJ2-4

cdr3_aa: CASSAGTGTLNQPQHF
cdr3_nt: TGTGCCAGCAGCGCAGGGACAGGGACTCTCAATCAGCCCCAGCATTTT
d_call: TRBD1
v_call: TRBV9
clone_size: -
j_call: TRBJ1-5

cdr3_aa: CASSSAGGLKNIQYF
cdr3_nt: TGTGCCAGCAGTTCGGCGGGGGGGCTTAAAAACATTCAGTACTTC
d_call: TRBD2
v_call: TRBV2
clone_size: few
j_call: TRBJ2-4